This T cell receptor beta chain derives from a study of blood T cell repertoires in COVID-19. Study as a whole: Samples of COVID-19 (acute and convalescent) were obtained from the United States, Italy and Spain.

Libraries were prepared by immunoSEQ multiplex PCR; TCRdb keeps only in-frame clonotypes and omits some of them. This table has more than 60,000 clones, 85% to 90% appearing once. CDR1 and CDR2 from the germline V gene are LNHDA and SQIVND (reference sequence). The V and J ends lost 4 bases and 4 bases respectively, with 14 bases between them. This CDR3 region has 15 residues. The sequenced sample was peripheral blood. The chain is built from TRBV19 and TRBJ2-1; weak D call: TRBD1 (6 bases). This receptor was identified in a man in his fifties or sixties with acute or convalescent COVID-19. CDR3 DNA: TGTGCCAGTAGTAACTACAGGGTTTATTACAATGAGCAGTTCTTC. As protein: CASSNYRVYYNEQFF.